A single sample is the source of the 14 T cell receptor beta chains below, sequenced in a study of response to subunit inactivated influenza vaccine. TCRdb itself ran the RT-PCR reads through MiXCR, one entry per CDR3 protein. This table holds approximately 230,000 distinct CDR3 sequences, about 12% found once. Here the sequenced sample was non-naive T cells sorted from PBMCs, taken 14 to 15 days before vaccination. These receptors came from a man aged 45-65 years who received an inactivated influenza vaccine.

This clonotype was seen a handful of times. The chain couples TRBV18 to TRBJ2-5, with TRBD2 identical over 7 bases. The V and J ends lost 3 bases and 1 base, in that order; junction bases with no gene match: 11. The CDR3 covers 17 residues. The V gene's germline CDR1 is KGHSH and CDR2 LQKENI. For the CDR3, the DNA is TGTGCCAGCTCACCCTTGCGACGCCGCGGGGGCCAAGAGACCCAGTACTTC. Translated: CASSPLRRRGGQETQYF.

This clonotype was detected only a few times. The CDR3, as DNA: TGTGCCAGCAGCTTAACATCTCTAGCGGGTCGTGAGACCCAGTACTTC. Translation gives CASSLTSLAGRETQYF. V is TRBV7-8 and J is TRBJ2-5; TRBD2 matches 8 bases. The length of the CDR3 is 16 residues. Germline trimming cut 2 bases from V and 5 bases from J; bases unmatched to any gene: 10. Germline CDR1 reads SGHVS; CDR2 reads FQNEAQ.

V gene TRBV7-4 combines with J gene TRBJ1-5; D gene uncertain. CDR3 length: 13 residues. Looked up from germline, CDR1 is SGHVT and CDR2 is SQSDAQ. Trimming took 1 base from V and 6 from J, leaving 7 bases between them. The CDR3 nucleotides are TGTGCCAGCAGCTTAGGGGTGGGTCAGCCCCAGCATTTT. The encoded protein is CASSLGVGQPQHF.

CDR3 nucleotide sequence: TGTGCCAGCAGCGTGCAAGGGGGCGCGGGTCAGCCCCAGCATTTT. Translated, it gives CASSVQGGAGQPQHF. The gene calls are TRBV5-5 and TRBJ1-5; 7 bases are a match to TRBD1. This CDR3 is built from 15 residues. In germline, CDR1 is SGHKS, CDR2 YYEKEE (reference sequence). The ends lost 4 bases at V and 6 bases at J; junction bases unmatched: 10.

CDR3 in DNA: TGTGCCAGCAGCTTAGTCGCCCCCCCTGGGCAGTACTTC. This sequence encodes CASSLVAPPGQYF. This chain joins TRBV7-2 and TRBJ2-7; D gene ambiguous. V shed 1 base and J shed 9 bases, with 13 bases lying between them. The V gene's germline CDR1 is SGHTA and CDR2 FQGNSA. The CDR3 loop spans 13 amino acids.

In this sample, this clonotype turned up many times. This chain joins TRBV6-1 and TRBJ2-1; 8 bases map to TRBD2. The trim removed 3 bases at V and 7 bases at J, leaving 8 bases unmatched. The CDR3 has 15 residues. Germline V gene sequence: CDR1 MNHNS, CDR2 SASEGT. CDR3 residues: CASSDRGLVQNEQFF. CDR3 sequence (DNA): TGTGCCAGCAGTGACAGGGGACTAGTCCAGAATGAGCAGTTCTTC.

The chain carries TRBV7-9 and TRBJ2-3, with D possibly being TRBD2 (6 bases). The CDR3 contains 17 residues. The germline V and J ends were trimmed by 5 bases and 0 bases, with 18 bases remaining between them. The germline gives CDR1 SEHNR, CDR2 FQNEAQ (reference sequence). CDR3 DNA: TGTGCCAGCAGCCCCCTTTCCGGGACTCCTAGCACAGATACGCAGTATTTT. Translating it yields CASSPLSGTPSTDTQYF.

This clonotype was seen ten or more times. The chain combines TRBV3-1 with TRBJ1-5; no reliable D call. Germline V gene data show CDR1 as LGHDT and CDR2 as YNNKEL (reference sequence). Trimming took 0 bases from V and 7 from J, leaving 7 bases between them. The CDR3 has 13 residues. In nucleotides, the CDR3 is TGTGCCAGCAGCCAAGAGGGTATCCAGCCCCAGCATTTT. Translating gives CASSQEGIQPQHF.

This clonotype has ten or more counts. The chain recombines TRBV4-3 with TRBJ2-7; D tentatively reads TRBD1 or TRBD2 (5 bases each). The CDR3 loop spans 17 amino acids. Germline V gene data show CDR1 as LGHNA and CDR2 as YSLEER. The V and J ends lost 0 bases and 0 bases respectively, with 15 bases between them. The CDR3 nucleotides read TGCGCCAGCAGCCAAGATTATGAGGGACGGAGCTCCTACGAGCAGTACTTC. Translating it yields CASSQDYEGRSSYEQYF.

For this clonotype: A junction end diverges from the germline sequence, so it may reflect a read error. This chain connects TRBV11-2 to TRBJ2-3; TRBD2 agrees at 8 bases. From germline, CDR1 is SGHAT and CDR2 FQNNGV. The CDR3 totals 18 residues. Written as DNA, the CDR3 is TGTGCCAGCAGCTTAGTGGGCCTGGGACTAGGAAGCAGAGATACGCAGTATTTT. It codes for CASSLVGLGLGSRDTQYF.

V is TRBV2 and J is TRBJ2-3; D is perhaps TRBD1 or TRBD2 (6 bases each). The germline V and J ends were trimmed by 1 base and 11 bases, with 10 bases remaining between them. The CDR3 sequence is 12 residues long. CDR1 and CDR2 from the germline V gene are SNHLY and FYNNEI. The DNA for the CDR3 is TGTGCCAGCAGTGAAGAACGGGGGCGGCAGTATTTT. Encoded protein: CASSEERGRQYF.

The chain is built from TRBV5-1 and TRBJ2-1, with D tentatively TRBD1 (6 bases). Germline assignment: CDR1 SGHRS and CDR2 YFSETQ. The V gene lost 4 bases and the J gene lost 9 bases, with 23 bases spanning the gap. CDR3 size: 16 residues. The CDR3 reads CASSPPPRQVIGEQFF. CDR3 sequence (DNA): TGCGCCAGCAGCCCCCCACCGAGACAGGTCATCGGTGAGCAGTTCTTC.

A few counts support this clonotype. CDR3 nucleotide sequence: TGTGCCAGCAGCTTAGCCCGGGGGGTTGCGGTCCACAATGAGCAGTTCTTC. Protein: CASSLARGVAVHNEQFF. V gene TRBV7-9 combines with J gene TRBJ2-1, with TRBD2 identical over 7 bases. The CDR3 totals 17 residues. The germline gives CDR1 SEHNR, CDR2 FQNEAQ (reference sequence). The V gene end was trimmed by 0 bases and the J gene end by 5 bases; junction bases not matched to a gene: 10.

This clonotype was seen only a few times. This chain's CDR3 is CASSPWGAGAQETQYF. DNA for the CDR3: TGTGCCAGCAGCCCCTGGGGGGCGGGGGCCCAAGAGACCCAGTACTTC. This chain uses TRBV5-6 with TRBJ2-5; a possible D gene is TRBD2 (7 bases). Germline V gives CDR1 SGHDT, CDR2 YYEEEE. V shed 4 bases and J shed 1 base, with 17 bases lying between them. The CDR3 runs 16 residues.